Shown below are 8 T cell receptor beta chains from a single sample sequenced in a study of blood T cells in healthy people across ages (dated by TCRdb to between 2015 and 2016). Library prep was done by 5' RACE. Reads for this sample came from an Illumina HiSeq 2500. A second PCR of about 6 to 11 cycles was run with a J-beta primer mix and a sample-barcoded 5' primer. TCRdb itself trimmed the public reads at Q25 with fastp, ran MiXCR and retained productive beta chains. When rows share a CDR3 protein, they turn into one entry using the most common DNA and genes. This sample comprises roughly 1,300,000 distinct CDR3 sequences, 59% of them detected only once. The ten largest clones represent 5.5% to 8% of the sample. Material for sequencing was blood. Receptors were obtained from a man aged 18 to 30 in good health.

CDR3 region: CASSYSRQGAPYEQYF. CDR3 nucleotides: TGTGCCAGCAGTTACTCGCGACAGGGGGCGCCTTACGAGCAGTACTTC. The chain links TRBV6-6 to TRBJ2-7; TRBD1 matches at 10 bases. The V gene end was trimmed by 0 bases and the J gene end by 4 bases; junction bases not matched to a gene: 6. This CDR3 is 16 amino acids long. Looked up from germline, CDR1 is MNHNY and CDR2 is SVGAGI (reference sequence).

V and J are TRBV6-2 or TRBV6-3 and TRBJ2-4; TRBD2 aligns across 8 bases. The J call may be incorrect, as the DNA end agrees better with TRBJ2-7. The CDR3 contains 14 residues. The germline V gene has CDR1 MNHEY and CDR2 SVGEGT. The CDR3 reads CASSYSGLVYEQYF. DNA for the CDR3: TGTGCCAGCAGTTACTCGGGACTAGTCTACGAGCAGTACTTC.

This clonotype was recorded at least ten times. The chain uses TRBV20-1 and TRBJ1-6; tentative D call: TRBD1 (5 bases). Trimming pared 0 bases from V and 4 bases from J, leaving 7 bases between. CDR1 is DFQATT, CDR2 SNEGSKA, per germline (reference sequence). This CDR3 comprises 14 residues. CDR3 region: CSARDPGYNSPLHF. CDR3 DNA: TGCAGTGCTAGAGATCCAGGGTATAATTCACCCCTCCACTTT.

V usage is TRBV10-3 and J usage is TRBJ2-1, with unresolved D. This CDR3 is 14 amino acids long. Trimming left V 11 bases short and J 2 bases short, with 16 bases between. Germline CDR1 ENHRY, CDR2 SYGVKD. The chain's CDR3 is CAVYRASPYNEQFF. DNA for the CDR3: TGTGCCGTCTACCGGGCCAGCCCCTACAATGAGCAGTTCTTC.

As DNA, the CDR3 is TGTGCCAGCAGTTCGGACAGGAACGGCCAGCCCCAGCATTTT. Protein sequence: CASSSDRNGQPQHF. The V call is TRBV12-3 or TRBV12-4, the J call TRBJ1-5; TRBD1 aligns across 7 bases. After removal of 4 bases from V and 7 bases from J, the junction contained 7 bases not matched to a gene. This CDR3 has 14 residues.

This clonotype was counted between two and nine times. The chain employs TRBV20-1 and TRBJ2-5, with 7 bases lining up with TRBD1. Germline V gene sequence: CDR1 DFQATT, CDR2 SNEGSKA (reference sequence). CDR3 length equals 14 residues. Germline trimming cut 0 bases from V and 2 bases from J; bases unmatched to any gene: 3. The CDR3 sequence is CSARDWDRQETQYF. The CDR3 DNA reads TGCAGTGCTAGAGATTGGGACAGACAAGAGACCCAGTACTTC.

The chain combines TRBV29-1 with TRBJ2-2; maybe TRBD1 (6 bases). Trimming shortened V by 2 bases and J by 1 base, and 11 bases separated the two germline ends. Germline CDR1 and CDR2: SQVTM and ANQGSEA. There are 15 residues in the CDR3. The CDR3 DNA is TGCAGCGTTGAAAAGGAACAGGGGAACACCGGGGAGCTGTTTTTT. Its protein product is CSVEKEQGNTGELFF.

The rearrangement links TRBV2 to TRBJ2-1; 8 nucleotides line up with TRBD2. The CDR3 covers 18 residues. CDR1 SNHLY and CDR2 FYNNEI come from the germline V gene. V lost 0 bases to trimming and J lost 5 bases; unmatched junction nucleotides: 12. CDR3 amino acids: CASSEALWGRGADNEQFF. The CDR3 nucleotides read TGTGCCAGCAGTGAAGCGCTTTGGGGGCGGGGGGCCGACAATGAGCAGTTCTTC.